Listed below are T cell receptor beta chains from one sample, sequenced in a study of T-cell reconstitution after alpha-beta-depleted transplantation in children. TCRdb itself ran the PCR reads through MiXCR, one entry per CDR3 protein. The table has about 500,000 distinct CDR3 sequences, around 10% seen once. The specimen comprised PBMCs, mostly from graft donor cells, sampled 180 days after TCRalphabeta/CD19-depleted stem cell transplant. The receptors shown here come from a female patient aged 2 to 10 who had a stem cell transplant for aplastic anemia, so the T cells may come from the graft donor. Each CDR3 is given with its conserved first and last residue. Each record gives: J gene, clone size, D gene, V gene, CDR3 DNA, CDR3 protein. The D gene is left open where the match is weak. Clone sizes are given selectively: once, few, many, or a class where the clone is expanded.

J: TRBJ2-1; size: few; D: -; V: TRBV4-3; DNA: TGCGCCAGCAGCCAAACCTCTAGCGTCAATGAGCAGTTCTTC; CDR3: CASSQTSSVNEQFF
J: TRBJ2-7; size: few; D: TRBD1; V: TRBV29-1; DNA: TGCAGCGTTGAAGCCCGAGGCTCAGGGGGCGAGCAGTACTTC; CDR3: CSVEARGSGGEQYF
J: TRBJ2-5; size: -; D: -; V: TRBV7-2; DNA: TGTGCCAGCAGCCCAGGGGGGGGACTAGTGTGGGAGACCCAGTACTTC; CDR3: CASSPGGGLVWETQYF
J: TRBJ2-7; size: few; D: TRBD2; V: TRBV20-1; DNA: TGCAGTGCTAGAGTCGACGCGGGAGTGTTTGACGAGCAGTACTTC; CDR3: CSARVDAGVFDEQYF
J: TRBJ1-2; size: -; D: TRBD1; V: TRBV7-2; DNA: TGTGCCAGCAGCTCGCAAAGGGGGCCGGAGGGCTACACCTTC; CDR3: CASSSQRGPEGYTF
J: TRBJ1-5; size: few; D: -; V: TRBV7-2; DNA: TGTGCCAGCAGCTTGAGGTGGAGAAGCAATCAGCCCCAGCATTTT; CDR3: CASSLRWRSNQPQHF
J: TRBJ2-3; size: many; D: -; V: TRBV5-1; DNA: TGCGCCAGCAGGGGCCCGGACAGCCCCACAGATACGCAGTATTTT; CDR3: CASRGPDSPTDTQYF
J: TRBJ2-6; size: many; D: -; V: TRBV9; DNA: TGTGCCAGCAGCGTGGAGGGTTCTGGGGCCAACGTCCTGACTTTC; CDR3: CASSVEGSGANVLTF
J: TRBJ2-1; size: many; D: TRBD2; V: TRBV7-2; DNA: TGTGCCAGCAGCACCGGGACTAGCGGGAGGCCCTACAATGAGCAGTTCTTC; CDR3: CASSTGTSGRPYNEQFF
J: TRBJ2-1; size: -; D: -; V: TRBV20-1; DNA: TGCAGTGCTAGAGTCCTTAAGAGCGCCTCCTACAATGAGCAGTTCTTC; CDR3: CSARVLKSASYNEQFF